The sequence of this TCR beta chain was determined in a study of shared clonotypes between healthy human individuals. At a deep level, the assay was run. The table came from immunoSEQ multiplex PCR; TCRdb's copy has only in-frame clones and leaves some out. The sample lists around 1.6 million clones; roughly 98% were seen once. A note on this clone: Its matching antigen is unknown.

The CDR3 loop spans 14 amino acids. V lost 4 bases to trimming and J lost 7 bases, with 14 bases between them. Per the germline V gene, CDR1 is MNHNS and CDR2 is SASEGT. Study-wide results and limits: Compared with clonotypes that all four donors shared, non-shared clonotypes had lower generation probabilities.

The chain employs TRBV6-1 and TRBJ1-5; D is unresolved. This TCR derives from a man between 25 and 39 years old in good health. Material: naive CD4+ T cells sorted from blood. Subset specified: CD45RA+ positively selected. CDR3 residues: CASSGDPFEQPQHF. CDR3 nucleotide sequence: TGTGCCAGCAGTGGAGATCCCTTTGAACAGCCCCAGCATTTT.